This T cell receptor (beta chain) was recorded in a study of T cell repertoires in cytomegalovirus infection. This clonotype was seen repeatedly, ten times or more. TCRdb processed the reads anew with MiXCR; each CDR3 protein has one entry. The sample carries around 210,000 distinct CDR3 sequences, under 8.5% recorded once. Sequencing was carried out using PBMCs. The source is a human donor in good health (CMV status not recorded). Some clones in this sample may be carry-over from other donors' samples.

The CDR3, as DNA: TGTGCTAGTGGTACGCTCGGGACAGGGCGTGAAAAACTGTTTTTT. Amino acids: CASGTLGTGREKLFF. V gene TRBV12-5 combines with J gene TRBJ1-4; TRBD1 agrees at 9 bases. Unmatched junction bases numbered 8, after V lost 5 bases and J lost 7 bases. CDR3 length: 15 residues. Per germline, CDR1 LGHNT and CDR2 FRNRAP.